One and the same sample provided the 10 T cell receptor beta chains below, sequenced in a study of T cell responses to AZD1222 COVID-19 vaccine. The repertoire was sequenced with immunoSEQ multiplex PCR; TCRdb's copy has only in-frame clones and lacks some. The sample lists 100,000 to 150,000 clones; roughly 90% were seen once. This specimen consisted of peripheral blood, obtained on day 0 of AZD1222 vaccination. Source of these receptors: an adult in good health.

The gene calls are TRBV6-6 and TRBJ1-5; maybe TRBD1 (5 bases). V gave up 1 base and J gave up 7 bases, with 17 bases separating them. Germline V gene lookup returns CDR1 MNHNY and CDR2 SVGAGI (reference sequence). The CDR3 spans 16 residues. This CDR3 reads CASSYFPGDSGQPQHF. In DNA, the CDR3 is TGTGCCAGCAGTTACTTTCCGGGGGATTCAGGACAGCCCCAGCATTTT.

A single count supports this clone. The chain uses TRBV2 and TRBJ1-2; TRBD1 might be the D (5 bases). Germline V lookup: CDR1 SNHLY, CDR2 FYNNEI. There are 12 residues in the CDR3. Trimming removed 4 bases from V and 6 bases from J, with 9 bases in between. CDR3 DNA: TGTGCCAGCAGTGTGATCAGGGATGGCTACACCTTC. Translated, it gives CASSVIRDGYTF.

This clone was found many times. CDR3 sequence: CASHTGTGGSGANVLTF. The CDR3 bases are TGTGCCAGTCATACCGGGACAGGGGGTTCTGGGGCCAACGTCCTGACTTTC. V gene TRBV19 combines with J gene TRBJ2-6, with TRBD1 identical over 11 bases. The CDR3 runs 17 residues. V lost 8 bases, J lost 1 base, and 7 bases stayed unmatched. The germline V gene encodes CDR1 LNHDA and CDR2 SQIVND (reference sequence).

The chain joins TRBV30 to TRBJ1-2; D is uncertain. Germline loops: CDR1 GTSNPN, CDR2 SVGIG (reference sequence). The CDR3 totals 13 residues. V gave up 2 bases and J gave up 1 base, with 8 bases separating them. CDR3 region: CAWSIQSNYGYTF. DNA for the CDR3: TGTGCCTGGAGTATACAGAGTAACTATGGCTACACCTTC. Drawing the rest from reference TRBV30 and TRBJ1-2, the complete variable domain is SQTIHQWPATLVQPVGSPLSLECTVEGTSNPNLYWYRQAAGRGLQLLFYSVGIGQISSEVPQNLSASRPQDRQFILSSKKLLLSDSGFYLCAWSIQSNYGYTFGSGTRLTVV.

This clone has only one observation. This sequence joins TRBV5-1 and TRBJ2-3, with D perhaps matching TRBD1 (6 bases). The CDR3 has 16 amino acids. Germline loops: CDR1 SGHRS, CDR2 YFSETQ. Trimming pared 3 bases from V and 2 bases from J, leaving 16 bases between. CDR3 loop: CASSWGSGTHTDTQYF. As DNA, the CDR3 is TGCGCCAGCAGCTGGGGCTCCGGGACACACACAGATACGCAGTATTTT.

This clone was counted a single time. J is TRBJ2-1 and V is TRBV5-6, with TRBD2 matching 7 bases. In germline, CDR1 is SGHDT, CDR2 YYEEEE. The CDR3 has 17 residues. V lost 0 bases to trimming and J lost 0 bases; unmatched junction nucleotides: 6. The CDR3 here is CASSLVAGDSSYNEQFF. DNA of the CDR3: TGTGCCAGCAGCTTGGTGGCGGGGGATAGCTCCTACAATGAGCAGTTCTTC.

The rearrangement links TRBV7-2 to TRBJ1-3; D may be TRBD1 (5 bases). CDR3 size: 16 residues. Trimming took 5 bases from V and 0 from J, leaving 14 bases between them. Germline-derived CDR1 and CDR2 are SGHTA and FQGNSA. The CDR3 DNA reads as TGTGCCAGCAGCCCACGACTGGGGGACTCTGGAAACACCATATATTTT. Translated, it gives CASSPRLGDSGNTIYF.

The chain combines TRBV6-5 with TRBJ1-1; TRBD1 might be the D (5 bases). The CDR3 is 13 amino acids. V lost 10 bases, J lost 4 bases, and 16 bases lay in between. CDR1 is MNHEY and CDR2 is SVGAGI in the germline V gene. The CDR3: CATRLGGATEAFF. DNA for the CDR3: TGTGCCACCCGATTGGGAGGGGCCACTGAAGCTTTCTTT.

The CDR3 sequence is CASSLVIQRSSYNEQFF. The CDR3 bases are TGTGCCAGCAGCTTAGTGATACAGCGGAGCTCCTACAATGAGCAGTTCTTC. The rearrangement uses TRBV7-8 and TRBJ2-1, with D possibly matching TRBD2 (5 bases). Germline lookup yields CDR1 SGHVS and CDR2 FQNEAQ. Trimming shortened V by 1 base and J by 0 bases, and 13 bases separated the two germline ends. The length of the CDR3 is 17 residues.

This rearrangement joins TRBV18 to TRBJ2-7; D tentatively fits TRBD1 or TRBD2 (5 bases each). The CDR3 length is 14 residues. Per the germline V gene, CDR1 is KGHSH and CDR2 is LQKENI. Trimming left V 2 bases short and J 2 bases short, with 10 bases between. CDR3 protein: CASSPSGATYEQYF. In DNA form, the CDR3 reads TGTGCCAGCTCACCATCCGGGGCGACCTACGAGCAGTACTTC.